This TCR beta chain comes out of a study of T cell responses to AZD1222 COVID-19 vaccine. The study, taken as a whole, reports: Clonal diversity was possibly underestimated, and the donors were mostly white British, with more females. Two doses of AZD1222 preceded a rise in Spike-specific TCR breadth and depth.

This clone was recorded only once. What it binds is unknown. Germline lookup yields CDR1 MNHEY and CDR2 SVGAGI. The length of the CDR3 is 15 residues. The ends were cut back, 7 bases at V and 0 bases at J, with 15 bases in the middle. TCRdb keeps only in-frame clones here, not all; method: immunoSEQ multiplex PCR. The table has 110,000 or so clones, about 87% seen once. This chain connects TRBV6-5 to TRBJ1-2; D is uncertain. The sample consisted of peripheral blood, taken 28 days after the second AZD1222 dose. The TCR comes from an adult who received the AZD1222 COVID-19 vaccine. CDR3 protein: CASTRMAAANYGYTF. Here the CDR3 DNA reads TGTGCCAGCACCAGAATGGCAGCAGCTAACTATGGCTACACCTTC.